This TCR beta chain was recovered during a study of T cell repertoires in cytomegalovirus infection. Turning to the study itself: From public TCR beta signatures came an indication of both CMV infection and matching HLA type.

TCRdb re-derived calls from the reads in MiXCR, one entry per CDR3 protein. The data contain about 260,000 distinct CDR3 sequences, about an eighth of them singletons. On this clonotype itself: What it recognizes is unknown.

CDR1 and CDR2 from the germline V gene are SGHDN and FVKESK. This CDR3 has 16 amino acids. Trimming removed 6 bases from V and 9 bases from J; junction bases left unmatched: 16. The study, taken as a whole, reports: Carriage of CMV together with the relevant HLA was identifiable through cumulative public TCR beta family frequency. HLA-C-restricted, CMV-specific TCR beta clonotypes were dominant ex vivo.

This TCR was sampled from a human donor in good health (CMV status not recorded). Some clones in this sample may be carry-over from other donors' samples. Material for sequencing was PBMCs. J is TRBJ2-4 and V is TRBV14; 8 bases align to TRBD2. This chain's CDR3 is CASSAHSGTRSVIQYF. The CDR3 DNA sequence: TGTGCCAGCAGTGCGCATTCCGGGACTAGGTCTGTCATTCAGTACTTC.